These 21 T cell receptor beta chains were all obtained from the same sample, sequenced in a study of blood T cell repertoires in COVID-19. Produced via immunoSEQ multiplex PCR; TCRdb's table is partial and in-frame only. The sample yields approximately 47,000 clones, over 75% seen once. The material sequenced was peripheral blood. Source of these receptors: a human donor with active COVID-19. The donor label of this sample is uncertain.

This clone was picked up one time. J is TRBJ2-1 and V is TRBV4-1, with D tentatively TRBD1 (6 bases). CDR1 MGHRA and CDR2 YSYEKL come from the germline V gene. Trimming cost V 0 bases and J 3 bases, with 6 bases left between them. The CDR3 spans 14 residues. The DNA for the CDR3 is TGCGCCAGCAGCCAAGAAGGGGGCTACAATGAGCAGTTCTTC. Translating gives CASSQEGGYNEQFF.

The rearrangement joins TRBV2 to TRBJ1-3; D is uncertain. Germline-derived CDR1 and CDR2 are SNHLY and FYNNEI. The length of the CDR3 is 14 residues. Trimming removed 3 bases at V and 2 bases at J, with 8 bases between. This chain's CDR3 is CASSDGVTGNTIYF. The DNA for the CDR3 is TGTGCCAGCAGTGACGGGGTTACTGGAAACACCATATATTTT.

V usage is TRBV2 and J usage is TRBJ1-6; weak D call: TRBD1 (5 bases). Per germline, CDR1 SNHLY and CDR2 FYNNEI. The CDR3 spans 14 residues. V was clipped by 8 bases and J by 5 bases, with 13 bases between them. CDR3 sequence: CASYQGLDNSPLHF. CDR3 sequence (DNA): TGTGCCAGCTATCAGGGTCTCGATAATTCACCCCTCCACTTT.

DNA for the CDR3: TGTGCCAGCGGGAGGGGACAGGGGGTTCAGCCCCAGCATTTT. It yields the protein CASGRGQGVQPQHF. The chain is built from TRBV9 and TRBJ1-5, with 11 bases that match TRBD1. Trimming took 7 bases from V and 6 from J; bases not matched to a gene: 6. The CDR3 is made up of 14 amino acids. Per germline, CDR1 SGDLS and CDR2 YYNGEE.

The J gene is TRBJ2-5, the V gene TRBV4-1, with 9 positions matching TRBD2. Germline CDR1 is MGHRA and CDR2 is YSYEKL. CDR3 length: 17 residues. The V segment lost 0 bases and the J segment 9 bases; nucleotides outside the gene matches: 14. CDR3 sequence (DNA): TGCGCCAGCAGCCAAGATCGAGGGGCGGGGGGGTCAATGGCCCAGTACTTC. Its protein is CASSQDRGAGGSMAQYF.

V and J are TRBV4-2 and TRBJ2-3, with 14 bases lining up with TRBD2. The germline V gene encodes CDR1 LGHNA and CDR2 YNFKEQ. V lost 1 base to trimming and J lost 4 bases; unmatched junction nucleotides: 1. The CDR3 contains 16 residues. As DNA, the CDR3 is TGTGCCAGCAGCCAAGGACTAGCGGGAGGGCCAGATACGCAGTATTTT. Translating gives CASSQGLAGGPDTQYF.

V and J are TRBV18 and TRBJ2-1, with 8 positions matching TRBD2. CDR3 length: 16 amino acids. In germline, CDR1 is KGHSH, CDR2 LQKENI. J was trimmed by 6 bases and V by 0 bases; bases with no gene match: 7. This chain's CDR3 is CASSPPTGGPINEQFF. CDR3 sequence (DNA): TGTGCCAGCTCACCACCGACGGGAGGGCCGATCAATGAGCAGTTCTTC.

The chain links TRBV10-3 to TRBJ2-3; D perhaps matches TRBD2 (5 bases). The V end was cut by 4 bases, the J end by 0 bases, with 20 bases between. This CDR3 is 18 amino acids long. The germline V gene has CDR1 ENHRY and CDR2 SYGVKD. CDR3 region: CAISVSGQWWESTDTQYF. The CDR3, as DNA: TGTGCCATCAGTGTTTCAGGTCAATGGTGGGAGAGCACAGATACGCAGTATTTT.

The chain combines TRBV5-1 with TRBJ1-2; TRBD1 matches 9 bases. Trimming removed 0 bases from V and 7 bases from J; junction bases left unmatched: 7. Germline-derived CDR1 and CDR2 are SGHRS and YFSETQ. The CDR3 covers 15 residues. The CDR3 here is CASSLARGQGAGYTF. CDR3 coding DNA: TGCGCCAGCAGCTTGGCCCGGGGACAGGGTGCTGGCTACACCTTC.

This clone was counted only a few times. The chain links TRBV5-1 to TRBJ2-7; 11 bases align to TRBD2. V lost 0 bases, J lost 7 bases, and 6 bases stayed unmatched. This CDR3 comprises 15 residues. CDR1 SGHRS and CDR2 YFSETQ come from the germline V gene. CDR3 DNA: TGCGCCAGCAGCTTGGTAGCGGGAGGGCCGTCAGAGCAGTACTTC. It is translated as CASSLVAGGPSEQYF. The entire variable domain, with the rest obtained from reference TRBV5-1 and TRBJ2-7, is as follows: KAGVTQTPRYLIKTRGQQVTLSCSPISGHRSVSWYQQTPGQGLQFLFEYFSETQRNKGNFPGRFSGRQFSNSRSEMNVSTLELGDSALYLCASSLVAGGPSEQYFGPGTRLTVT.

The CDR3, as DNA: TGTGCCAGCAGTTTCAGCAGGGGCGGCGCCGCGACCGGGGAGCTGTTTTTT. It is translated as CASSFSRGGAATGELFF. The gene calls are TRBV27 and TRBJ2-2; possible D gene TRBD1, 6 bases. V gave up 3 bases and J gave up 5 bases, with 19 bases separating them. CDR3 length equals 17 residues. In germline, CDR1 is MNHEY, CDR2 SMNVEV (reference sequence).

The chain uses TRBV5-1 and TRBJ2-6; D is ambiguous. The germline CDR1 and CDR2 sequences are SGHRS and YFSETQ. The CDR3 covers 13 residues. Trimming cost V 2 bases and J 4 bases, with 4 bases left between them. CDR3 region: CASSFGGANVLTF. The DNA for the CDR3 is TGCGCCAGCAGCTTCGGGGGGGCCAACGTCCTGACTTTC. The variable domain in full, completed from reference TRBV5-1 and TRBJ2-6, reads KAGVTQTPRYLIKTRGQQVTLSCSPISGHRSVSWYQQTPGQGLQFLFEYFSETQRNKGNFPGRFSGRQFSNSRSEMNVSTLELGDSALYLCASSFGGANVLTFGAGSRLTVL.

The V gene is TRBV5-1, the J gene TRBJ2-1; TRBD1 matches 8 bases. The germline gives CDR1 SGHRS, CDR2 YFSETQ. The CDR3 extends over 16 amino acids. The ends lost 0 bases at V and 0 bases at J; junction bases unmatched: 2. CDR3 residues: CASSLAGQVSYNEQFF. CDR3 coding DNA: TGCGCCAGCAGCTTGGCGGGACAGGTCTCCTACAATGAGCAGTTCTTC.

CDR3: CASSLARVDGYTF. The CDR3 DNA follows: TGTGCCAGCAGCTTAGCGCGGGTGGATGGCTACACCTTC. The chain has TRBV7-2 and TRBJ1-2; D gene ambiguous. The CDR3 has 13 residues. Trimming shortened V by 0 bases and J by 6 bases, and 8 bases separated the two germline ends. Per the germline V gene, CDR1 is SGHTA and CDR2 is FQGNSA.

This clone was seen a handful of times. The chain couples TRBV11-3 to TRBJ1-1; TRBD1 matches at 7 bases. Germline trimming cut 5 bases from V and 8 bases from J; bases unmatched to any gene: 8. The CDR3 spans 13 residues. CDR1 and CDR2 (germline): SGHNT, YENEEA. The CDR3 DNA reads TGTGCCAGCAGCCCACGACAGGGCTCCGAAGCTTTCTTT. It yields the protein CASSPRQGSEAFF.

The V and J genes are TRBV24-1 and TRBJ2-1, with 11 bases that match TRBD1. This CDR3 contains 15 residues. The junction had 4 bases not matched to a gene; V was cut back by 3 bases and J by 7 bases. The germline gives CDR1 KGHDR, CDR2 SFDVKD. In nucleotides, the CDR3 is TGTGCCACCAGTGATCCGGGACAGGGGGTGAATGAGCAGTTCTTC. The encoded protein is CATSDPGQGVNEQFF.

The count of this clone is one. V gene TRBV19 combines with J gene TRBJ1-1; TRBD1 agrees at 9 bases. Trimming took 4 bases from V and 6 from J; bases not matched to a gene: 12. The CDR3 contains 16 residues. CDR1 and CDR2 (germline): LNHDA, SQIVND (reference sequence). This CDR3 reads CASSSLLTGGASEAFF. The CDR3 DNA reads TGTGCCAGTAGTAGCCTACTCACAGGGGGCGCCTCTGAAGCTTTCTTT. The whole variable domain, filled in from reference TRBV19 and TRBJ1-1, reads DGGITQSPKYLFRKEGQNVTLSCEQNLNHDAMYWYRQDPGQGLRLIYYSQIVNDFQKGDIAEGYSVSREKKESFPLTVTSAQKNPTAFYLCASSSLLTGGASEAFFGQGTRLTVV.

In DNA, the CDR3 is TGTGCCAGCAGGCCCGGGGGGTTTAGCAATCAGCCCCAGCATTTT. Its translation is CASRPGGFSNQPQHF. The rearrangement links TRBV6-5 to TRBJ1-5; D possibly corresponds to TRBD1 (5 bases). This CDR3 region has 15 residues. In germline, CDR1 is MNHEY, CDR2 SVGAGI. The V gene lost 6 bases and the J gene lost 0 bases, with 12 bases spanning the gap.

The CDR3 loop is CASSQEGGYVGVETQYF. The CDR3 coding sequence is TGCGCCAGCAGCCAAGAGGGGGGTTACGTCGGGGTGGAGACCCAGTACTTC. The genes are TRBV4-1 and TRBJ2-5; a possible D gene is TRBD2 (6 bases). Trimming took 0 bases from V and 5 from J, leaving 19 bases between them. Germline CDR1 reads MGHRA; CDR2 reads YSYEKL. The CDR3 loop spans 17 amino acids.

J is TRBJ2-5 and V is TRBV12-3 or TRBV12-4; 7 nucleotides match TRBD2. The V gene end was trimmed by 6 bases and the J gene end by 1 base; junction bases not matched to a gene: 2. This CDR3 is built from 13 residues. The CDR3: CASRAGLQETQYF. DNA of the CDR3: TGTGCCAGCAGAGCGGGACTCCAAGAGACCCAGTACTTC.

The chain carries TRBV7-9 and TRBJ1-5; perhaps TRBD1 as D (5 bases). There are 14 residues in the CDR3. Germline CDR1 is SEHNR and CDR2 is FQNEAQ (reference sequence). V gave up 5 bases and J gave up 4 bases, with 12 bases separating them. The CDR3 is CASSREGENQPQHF. CDR3 nucleotides: TGTGCCAGCAGCCGAGAAGGGGAAAATCAGCCCCAGCATTTT.